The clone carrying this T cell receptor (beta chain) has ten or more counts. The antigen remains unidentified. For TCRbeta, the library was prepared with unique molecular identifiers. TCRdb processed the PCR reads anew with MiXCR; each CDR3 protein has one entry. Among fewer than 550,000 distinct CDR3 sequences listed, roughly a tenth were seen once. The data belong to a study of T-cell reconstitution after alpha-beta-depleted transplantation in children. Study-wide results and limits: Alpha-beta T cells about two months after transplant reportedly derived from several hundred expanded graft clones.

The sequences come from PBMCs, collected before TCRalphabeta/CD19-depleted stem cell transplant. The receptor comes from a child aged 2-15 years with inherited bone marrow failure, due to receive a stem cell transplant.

The CDR3 here is CASISAGRDTQYF. DNA for the CDR3: TGTGCCAGCATCTCCGCGGGACGGGATACGCAGTATTTT. This chain joins TRBV2 and TRBJ2-3; TRBD2 is a possible D gene (6 bases). CDR1 is SNHLY and CDR2 is FYNNEI in the germline V gene. Trimming removed 7 bases from V and 6 bases from J, with 14 bases in between. The CDR3 has 13 residues.